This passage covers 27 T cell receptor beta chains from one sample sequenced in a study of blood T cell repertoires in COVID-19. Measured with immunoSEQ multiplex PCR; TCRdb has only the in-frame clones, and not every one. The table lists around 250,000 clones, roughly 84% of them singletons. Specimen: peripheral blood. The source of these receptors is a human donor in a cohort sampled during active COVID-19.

The CDR3 region is CASSIARGVNTEAFF. CDR3 DNA: TGTGCCAGTAGTATAGCCAGGGGAGTGAACACTGAAGCTTTCTTT. The chain links TRBV19 to TRBJ1-1; D is possibly TRBD1 (6 bases). The germline V gene has CDR1 LNHDA and CDR2 SQIVND (reference sequence). The V end was cut by 1 base, the J end by 0 bases, with 9 bases between. The CDR3 covers 15 residues.

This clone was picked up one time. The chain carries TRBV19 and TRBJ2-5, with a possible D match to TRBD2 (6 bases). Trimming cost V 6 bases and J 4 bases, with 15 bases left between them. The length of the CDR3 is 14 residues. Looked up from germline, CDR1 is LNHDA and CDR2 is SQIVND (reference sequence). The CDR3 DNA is TGTGCCAGTAGGGAGGGTGGAGCTGGAGAGACCCAGTACTTC. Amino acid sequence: CASREGGAGETQYF.

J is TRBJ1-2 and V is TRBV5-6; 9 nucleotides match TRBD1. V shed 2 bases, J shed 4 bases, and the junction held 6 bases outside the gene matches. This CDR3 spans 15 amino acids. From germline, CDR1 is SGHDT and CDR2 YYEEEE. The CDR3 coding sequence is TGTGCCAGCAGCTTCCGGGACAGGGTGCCCTATGGCTACACCTTC. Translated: CASSFRDRVPYGYTF.

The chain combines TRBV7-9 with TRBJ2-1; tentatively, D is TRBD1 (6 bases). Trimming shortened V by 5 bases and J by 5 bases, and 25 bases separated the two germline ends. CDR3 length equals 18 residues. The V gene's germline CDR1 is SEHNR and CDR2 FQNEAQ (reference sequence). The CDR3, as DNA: TGTGCCAGCAGCGAAATACCCGGGACATCGAGAGATAACAATGAGCAGTTCTTC. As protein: CASSEIPGTSRDNNEQFF. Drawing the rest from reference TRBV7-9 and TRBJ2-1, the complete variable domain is DTGVSQNPRHKITKRGQNVTFRCDPISEHNRLYWYRQTLGQGPEFLTYFQNEAQLEKSRLLSDRFSAERPKGSFSTLEIQRTEQGDSAMYLCASSEIPGTSRDNNEQFFGPGTRLTVL.

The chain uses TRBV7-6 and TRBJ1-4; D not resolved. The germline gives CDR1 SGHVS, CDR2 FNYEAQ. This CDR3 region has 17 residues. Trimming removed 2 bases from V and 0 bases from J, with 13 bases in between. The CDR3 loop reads CASSLKALRTTNEKLFF. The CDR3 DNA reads TGTGCCAGCAGCTTAAAAGCCCTCAGGACAACTAATGAAAAACTGTTTTTT.

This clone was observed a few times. For the CDR3, the DNA is TGTGCCAGCAGCAAAGAAACTAGCGGGGGGAAGTACGAGCAGTACTTC. This translates into CASSKETSGGKYEQYF. The chain couples TRBV5-4 to TRBJ2-7, with 12 bases matching TRBD2. V lost 4 bases to trimming and J lost 4 bases; unmatched junction nucleotides: 9. Germline V CDR1 and CDR2: SGHNT, YYREEE (reference sequence). CDR3 length equals 16 residues.

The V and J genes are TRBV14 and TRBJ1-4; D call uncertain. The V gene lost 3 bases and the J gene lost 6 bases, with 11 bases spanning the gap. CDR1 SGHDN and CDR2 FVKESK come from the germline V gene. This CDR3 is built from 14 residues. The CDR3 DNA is TGTGCCAGCAGCCAGTACAGATATGATGAAAAACTGTTTTTT. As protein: CASSQYRYDEKLFF.

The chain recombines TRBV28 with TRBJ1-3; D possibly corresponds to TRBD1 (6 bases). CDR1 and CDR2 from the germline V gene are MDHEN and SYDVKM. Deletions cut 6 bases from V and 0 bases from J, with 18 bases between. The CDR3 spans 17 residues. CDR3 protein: CASRVIRQVYSGNTIYF. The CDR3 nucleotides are TGTGCCAGCAGGGTTATAAGACAGGTATACTCTGGAAACACCATATATTTT.

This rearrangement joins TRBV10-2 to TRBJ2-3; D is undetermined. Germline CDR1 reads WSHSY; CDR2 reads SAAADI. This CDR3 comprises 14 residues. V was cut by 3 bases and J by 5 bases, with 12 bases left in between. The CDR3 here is CASSDQRRRDTQYF. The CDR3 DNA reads TGCGCCAGCAGTGATCAGCGACGGCGAGATACGCAGTATTTT.

CDR3 sequence reads: CASSSGGSTEAFF. The CDR3 DNA sequence: TGTGCCAGCTCGTCAGGGGGGTCCACTGAAGCTTTCTTT. V is TRBV18 and J is TRBJ1-1, with TRBD1 identical over 7 bases. The length of the CDR3 is 13 residues. V was pared by 6 bases and J by 4 bases, with 5 bases of the junction left unmatched. Germline CDR1 KGHSH, CDR2 LQKENI. The full variable domain, completed using reference TRBV18 and TRBJ1-1, is NAGVMQNPRHLVRRRGQEARLRCSPMKGHSHVYWYRQLPEEGLKFMVYLQKENIIDESGMPKERFSAEFPKEGPSILRIQQVVRGDSAAYFCASSSGGSTEAFFGQGTRLTVV.

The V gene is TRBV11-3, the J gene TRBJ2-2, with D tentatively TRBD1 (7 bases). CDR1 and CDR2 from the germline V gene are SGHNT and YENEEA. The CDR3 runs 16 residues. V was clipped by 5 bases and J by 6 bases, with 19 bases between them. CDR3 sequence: CASSLGGPGGAGELFF. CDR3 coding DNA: TGTGCCAGCAGCCTGGGAGGCCCAGGGGGTGCCGGGGAGCTGTTTTTT.

CDR3 nucleotides: TGTGCCAGCAGCGAGGATGCGGGGGAGGACACTGAAGCTTTCTTT. This sequence encodes CASSEDAGEDTEAFF. This chain uses TRBV28 with TRBJ1-1; possible D gene TRBD1, 5 bases. Trimming took off 6 bases at V and 3 bases at J, with 17 bases between the two ends. Germline values: CDR1 MDHEN, CDR2 SYDVKM. CDR3 length: 15 amino acids.

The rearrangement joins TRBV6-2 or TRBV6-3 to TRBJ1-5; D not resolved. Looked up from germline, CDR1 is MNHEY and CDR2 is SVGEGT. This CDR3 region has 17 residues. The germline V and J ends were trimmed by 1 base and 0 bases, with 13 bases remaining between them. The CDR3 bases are TGTGCCAGCAGTTACTTTTTGGGAGATAATAGCAATCAGCCCCAGCATTTT. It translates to CASSYFLGDNSNQPQHF.

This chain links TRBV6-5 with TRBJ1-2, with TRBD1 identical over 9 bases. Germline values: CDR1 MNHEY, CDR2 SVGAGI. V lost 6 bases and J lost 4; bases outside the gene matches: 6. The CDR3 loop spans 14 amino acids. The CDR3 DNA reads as TGTGCCAGCAGCGCTACGACAGGGGGCTATGGCTACACCTTC. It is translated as CASSATTGGYGYTF.

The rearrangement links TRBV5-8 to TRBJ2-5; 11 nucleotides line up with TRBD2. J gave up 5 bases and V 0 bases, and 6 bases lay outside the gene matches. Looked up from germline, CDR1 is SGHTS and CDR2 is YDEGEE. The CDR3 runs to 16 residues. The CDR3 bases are TGTGCCAGCAGCTTGGCCCTAGCGGGGGGCGAGGAGACCCAGTACTTC. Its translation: CASSLALAGGEETQYF.

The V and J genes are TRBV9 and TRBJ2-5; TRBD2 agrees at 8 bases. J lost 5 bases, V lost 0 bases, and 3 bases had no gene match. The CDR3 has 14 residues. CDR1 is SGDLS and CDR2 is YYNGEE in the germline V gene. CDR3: CASSVAGGLETQYF. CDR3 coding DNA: TGTGCCAGCAGCGTAGCGGGGGGGCTGGAGACCCAGTACTTC.

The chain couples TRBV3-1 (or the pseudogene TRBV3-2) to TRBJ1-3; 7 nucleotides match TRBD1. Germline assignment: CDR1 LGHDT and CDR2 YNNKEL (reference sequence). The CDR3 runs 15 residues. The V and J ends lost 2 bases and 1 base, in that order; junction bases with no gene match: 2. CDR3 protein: CASSQRQGSGNTIYF. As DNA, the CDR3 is TGTGCCAGCAGCCAACGACAGGGTTCTGGAAACACCATATATTTT.

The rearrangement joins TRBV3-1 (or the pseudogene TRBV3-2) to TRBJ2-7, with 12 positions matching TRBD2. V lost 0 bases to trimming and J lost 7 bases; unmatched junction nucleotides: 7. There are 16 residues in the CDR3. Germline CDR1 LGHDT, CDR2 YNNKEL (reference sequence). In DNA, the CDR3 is TGTGCCAGCAGCCAAGATATGACTAGCGGGAGTGTTGAGCAGTACTTC. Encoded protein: CASSQDMTSGSVEQYF.

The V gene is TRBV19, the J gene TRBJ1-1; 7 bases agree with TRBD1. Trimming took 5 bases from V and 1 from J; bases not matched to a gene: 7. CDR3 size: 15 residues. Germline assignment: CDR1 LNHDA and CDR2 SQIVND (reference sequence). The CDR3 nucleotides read TGTGCCAGTAGTCTCCGGGGACAGCCGAACACTGAAGCTTTCTTT. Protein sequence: CASSLRGQPNTEAFF.

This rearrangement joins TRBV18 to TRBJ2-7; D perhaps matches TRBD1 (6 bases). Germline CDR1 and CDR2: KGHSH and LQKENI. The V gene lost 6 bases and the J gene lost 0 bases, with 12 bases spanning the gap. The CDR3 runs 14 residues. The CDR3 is CASSLDRFSYEQYF. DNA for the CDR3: TGTGCCAGCTCCCTTGACAGGTTCTCCTACGAGCAGTACTTC.

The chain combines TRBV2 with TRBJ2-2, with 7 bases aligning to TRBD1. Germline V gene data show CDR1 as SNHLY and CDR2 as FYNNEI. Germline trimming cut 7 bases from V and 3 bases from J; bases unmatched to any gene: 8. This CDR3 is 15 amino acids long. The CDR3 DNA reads TGTGCCAGCATCCTGGACAGGCATTACACCGGGGAGCTGTTTTTT. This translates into CASILDRHYTGELFF.

The CDR3 loop is CASSYEGRPNYGYTF. DNA for the CDR3: TGTGCCAGCAGTTACGAAGGGAGACCTAACTATGGCTACACCTTC. The V gene is TRBV6-5, the J gene TRBJ1-2, with unresolved D. The CDR3 contains 15 residues. The V gene's germline CDR1 is MNHEY and CDR2 SVGAGI. V dropped 2 bases and J dropped 0 bases, with 10 bases sitting between them.

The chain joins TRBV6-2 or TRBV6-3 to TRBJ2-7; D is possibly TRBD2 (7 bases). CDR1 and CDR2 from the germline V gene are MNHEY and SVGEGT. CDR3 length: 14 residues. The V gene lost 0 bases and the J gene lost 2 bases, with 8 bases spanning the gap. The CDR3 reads CASSYSGGPYEQYF. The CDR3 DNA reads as TGTGCCAGCAGTTACTCCGGGGGGCCCTACGAGCAGTACTTC.

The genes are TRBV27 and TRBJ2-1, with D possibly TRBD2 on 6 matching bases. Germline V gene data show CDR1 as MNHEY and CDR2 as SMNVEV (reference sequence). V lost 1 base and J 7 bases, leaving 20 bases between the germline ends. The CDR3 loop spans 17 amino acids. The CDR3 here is CASSLFPPSGRQNEQFF. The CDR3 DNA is TGTGCCAGCAGTTTATTCCCCCCCAGCGGGCGACAGAATGAGCAGTTCTTC.

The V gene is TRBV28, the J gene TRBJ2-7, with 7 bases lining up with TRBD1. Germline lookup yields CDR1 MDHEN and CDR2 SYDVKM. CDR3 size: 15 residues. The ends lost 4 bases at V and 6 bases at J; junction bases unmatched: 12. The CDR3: CASSSGPRGSLEQYF. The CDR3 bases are TGTGCCAGCAGTTCCGGGCCCAGGGGGTCTCTCGAGCAGTACTTC.

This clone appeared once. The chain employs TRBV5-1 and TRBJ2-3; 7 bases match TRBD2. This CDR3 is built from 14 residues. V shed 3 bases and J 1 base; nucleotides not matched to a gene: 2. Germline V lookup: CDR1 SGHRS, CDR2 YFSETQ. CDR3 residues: CASSWAGGTDTQYF. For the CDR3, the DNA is TGCGCCAGCAGCTGGGCGGGGGGCACAGATACGCAGTATTTT.

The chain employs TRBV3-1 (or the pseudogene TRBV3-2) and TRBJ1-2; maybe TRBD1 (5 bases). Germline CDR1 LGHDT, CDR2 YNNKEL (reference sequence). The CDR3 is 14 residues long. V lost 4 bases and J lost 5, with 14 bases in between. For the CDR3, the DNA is TGTGCCAGCAGCCGAGCTCAGGGAGGGTATGGCTACACCTTC. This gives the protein CASSRAQGGYGYTF.